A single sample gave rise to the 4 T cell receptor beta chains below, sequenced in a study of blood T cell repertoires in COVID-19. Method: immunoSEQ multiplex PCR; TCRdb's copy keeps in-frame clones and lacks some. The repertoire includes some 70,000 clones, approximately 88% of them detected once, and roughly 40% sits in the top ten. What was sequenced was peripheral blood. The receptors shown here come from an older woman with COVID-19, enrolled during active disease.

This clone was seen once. CDR3 DNA sequence: TGTGCCAGCAGCTTGTCGGGGAGCTCCTACAATGAGCAGTTCTTC. Its translation is CASSLSGSSYNEQFF. The rearrangement uses TRBV7-9 and TRBJ2-1, with D tentatively TRBD2 (5 bases). Deletions cut 3 bases from V and 0 bases from J, with 9 bases between. The V gene's germline CDR1 is SEHNR and CDR2 FQNEAQ (reference sequence). This CDR3 contains 15 residues.

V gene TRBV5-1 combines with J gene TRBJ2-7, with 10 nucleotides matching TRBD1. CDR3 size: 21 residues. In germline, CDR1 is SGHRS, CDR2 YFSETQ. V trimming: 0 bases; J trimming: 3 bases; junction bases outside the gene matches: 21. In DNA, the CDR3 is TGCGCCAGCAGCTTGGCCGAATCCGGGACAGGGGAAGGCCTAGCTGTCTACGAGCAGTACTTC. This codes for CASSLAESGTGEGLAVYEQYF.

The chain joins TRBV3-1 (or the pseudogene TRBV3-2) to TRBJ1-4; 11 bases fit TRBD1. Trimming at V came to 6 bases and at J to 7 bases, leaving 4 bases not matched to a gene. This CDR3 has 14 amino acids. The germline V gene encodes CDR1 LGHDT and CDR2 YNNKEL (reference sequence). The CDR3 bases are TGTGCCAGCAGAGGGGACAGGGGGGGTGAAAAACTGTTTTTT. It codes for CASRGDRGGEKLFF.

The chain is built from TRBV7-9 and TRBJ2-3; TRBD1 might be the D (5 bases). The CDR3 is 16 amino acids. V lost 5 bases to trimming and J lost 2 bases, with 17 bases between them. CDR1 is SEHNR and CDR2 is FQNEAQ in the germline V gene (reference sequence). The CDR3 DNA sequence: TGTGCCAGCAGCCCCGGCGCAGGGTCCTACACAGATACGCAGTATTTT. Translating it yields CASSPGAGSYTDTQYF.